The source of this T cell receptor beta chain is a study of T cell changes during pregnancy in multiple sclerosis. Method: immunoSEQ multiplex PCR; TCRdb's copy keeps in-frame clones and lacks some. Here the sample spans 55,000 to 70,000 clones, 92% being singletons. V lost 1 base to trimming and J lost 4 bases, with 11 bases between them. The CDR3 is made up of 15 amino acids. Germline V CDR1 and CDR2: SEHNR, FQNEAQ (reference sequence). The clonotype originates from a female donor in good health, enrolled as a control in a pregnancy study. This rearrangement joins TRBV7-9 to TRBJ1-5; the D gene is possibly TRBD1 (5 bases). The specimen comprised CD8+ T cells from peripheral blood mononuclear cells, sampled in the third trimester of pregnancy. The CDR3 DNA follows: TGTGCCAGCAGCTTAGGGGGCCAGGATAATCAGCCCCAGCATTTT. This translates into CASSLGGQDNQPQHF.